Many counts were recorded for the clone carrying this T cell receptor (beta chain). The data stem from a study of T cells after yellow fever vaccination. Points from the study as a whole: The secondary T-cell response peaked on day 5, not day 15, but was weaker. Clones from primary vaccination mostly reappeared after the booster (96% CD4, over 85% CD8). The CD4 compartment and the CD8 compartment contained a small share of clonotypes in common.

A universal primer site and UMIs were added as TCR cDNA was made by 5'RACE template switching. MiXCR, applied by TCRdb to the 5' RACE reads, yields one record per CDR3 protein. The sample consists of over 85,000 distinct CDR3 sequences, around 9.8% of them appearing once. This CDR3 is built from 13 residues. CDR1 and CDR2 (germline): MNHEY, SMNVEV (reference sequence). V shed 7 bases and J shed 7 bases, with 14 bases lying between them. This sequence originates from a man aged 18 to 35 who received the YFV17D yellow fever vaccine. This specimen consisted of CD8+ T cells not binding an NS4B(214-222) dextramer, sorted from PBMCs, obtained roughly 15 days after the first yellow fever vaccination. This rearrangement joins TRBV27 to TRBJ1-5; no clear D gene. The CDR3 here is CASTPWAGQPQHF. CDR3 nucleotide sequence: TGTGCCAGCACTCCTTGGGCGGGACAGCCCCAGCATTTT.